What follows describes a single T cell receptor beta chain. The sample comes from a study of blood T cell repertoires in COVID-19. The CDR3 sequence is 14 residues long. Trimming cost V 1 base and J 6 bases, with 13 bases left between them. Germline V gene sequence: CDR1 SGHTA, CDR2 FQGNSA. The table came from immunoSEQ multiplex PCR; TCRdb's copy has only in-frame clones and leaves some out. The sample yields about 190,000 clones, approximately 86% seen once. The TCR comes from a woman aged 60-75 years with acute COVID-19. This chain uses TRBV7-2 with TRBJ2-7; D is unresolved. Sequencing was done on a sample of PBMCs or T cells enriched from blood (not recorded which). DNA of the CDR3: TGTGCCAGCAGCTTAGGGTCTAGAACGAGCGAGCAGTACTTC. Its protein product is CASSLGSRTSEQYF.